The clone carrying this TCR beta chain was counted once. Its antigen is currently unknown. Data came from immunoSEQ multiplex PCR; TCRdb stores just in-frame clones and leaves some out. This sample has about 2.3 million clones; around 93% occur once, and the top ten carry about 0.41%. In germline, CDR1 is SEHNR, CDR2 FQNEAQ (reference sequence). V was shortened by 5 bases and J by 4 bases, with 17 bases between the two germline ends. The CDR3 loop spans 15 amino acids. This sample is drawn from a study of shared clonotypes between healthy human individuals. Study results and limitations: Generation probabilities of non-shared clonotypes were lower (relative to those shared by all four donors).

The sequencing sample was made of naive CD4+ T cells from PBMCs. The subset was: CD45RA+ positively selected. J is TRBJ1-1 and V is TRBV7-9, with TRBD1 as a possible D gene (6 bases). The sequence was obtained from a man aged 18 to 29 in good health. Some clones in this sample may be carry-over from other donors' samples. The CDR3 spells CASSESVFRGTEAFF. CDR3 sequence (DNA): TGTGCCAGCAGCGAATCGGTTTTCAGGGGCACTGAAGCTTTCTTT.